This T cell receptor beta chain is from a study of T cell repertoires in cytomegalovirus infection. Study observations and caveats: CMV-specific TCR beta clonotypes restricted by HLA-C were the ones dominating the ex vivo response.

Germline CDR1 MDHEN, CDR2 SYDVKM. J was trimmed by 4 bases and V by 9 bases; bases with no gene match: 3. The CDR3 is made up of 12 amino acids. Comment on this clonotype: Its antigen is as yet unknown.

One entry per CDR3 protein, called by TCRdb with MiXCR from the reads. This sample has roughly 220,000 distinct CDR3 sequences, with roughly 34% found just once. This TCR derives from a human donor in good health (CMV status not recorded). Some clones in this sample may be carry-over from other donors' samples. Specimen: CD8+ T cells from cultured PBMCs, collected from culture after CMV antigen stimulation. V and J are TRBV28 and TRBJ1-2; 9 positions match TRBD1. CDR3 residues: CASTGGTYGYTF. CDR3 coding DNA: TGTGCCAGTACAGGGGGCACCTATGGCTACACCTTC.